The 9 T cell receptor beta chains reported below all come from one sample, sequenced in a study of T cells in Graves' hyperthyroidism and ophthalmopathy. It was RNA transcripts that yielded the amplified TCR beta CDR3 regions. During a first-round RT-PCR of the TCR CDR3, the HTBI primer set was used. From the multiplex PCR reads, TCRdb called clonotypes with MiXCR, one entry per CDR3 protein. The sample holds approximately 600,000 distinct CDR3 sequences, roughly 16% seen once. The sequenced sample was blood. These receptors came from a woman aged 25 to 39 with Graves' hyperthyroidism.

This clonotype was seen more than once but under ten times. The genes are TRBV20-1 and TRBJ2-1, with D maybe TRBD2 (6 bases). The CDR3 loop spans 14 amino acids. Per germline, CDR1 DFQATT and CDR2 SNEGSKA (reference sequence). V was shortened by 4 bases and J by 2 bases, with 12 bases between the two germline ends. The CDR3 reads CSAIPGRPYNEQFF. The DNA of the CDR3 is TGCAGTGCTATCCCCGGGAGACCCTACAATGAGCAGTTCTTC.

This clonotype was seen repeatedly, ten times or more. The V call is TRBV28, the J call TRBJ1-3, with D possibly matching TRBD1 (5 bases). Trimming took off 4 bases at V and 4 bases at J, with 17 bases between the two ends. This CDR3 spans 16 amino acids. Per germline, CDR1 MDHEN and CDR2 SYDVKM. In DNA, the CDR3 is TGTGCCAGCAGTTCCCCGGCAGGGAGGACGGGAAACACCATATATTTT. Translating gives CASSSPAGRTGNTIYF.

The chain is built from TRBV28 and TRBJ2-7, with a weak D call TRBD2 (5 bases). Trimming took 3 bases from V and 2 from J, leaving 14 bases between them. The CDR3 runs to 15 residues. Looked up from germline, CDR1 is MDHEN and CDR2 is SYDVKM. The CDR3 region is CASSFPGGLTYEQYF. The CDR3 nucleotides are TGTGCCAGCAGTTTCCCTGGAGGCTTGACCTACGAGCAGTACTTC. The entire variable domain, with the rest obtained from reference TRBV28 and TRBJ2-7, is as follows: DVKVTQSSRYLVKRTGEKVFLECVQDMDHENMFWYRQDPGLGLRLIYFSYDVKMKEKGDIPEGYSVSREKKERFSLILESASTNQTSMYLCASSFPGGLTYEQYFGPGTRLTVT.

In DNA, the CDR3 is TGTGCCAGCAGGTACATAACCAGAACCCGGGGGATGAACACTGAAGCTTTCTTT. Its translation: CASRYITRTRGMNTEAFF. The gene calls are TRBV2 and TRBJ1-1; the D gene is possibly TRBD1 (5 bases). The ends were cut back, 6 bases at V and 0 bases at J, with 23 bases in the middle. The germline gives CDR1 SNHLY, CDR2 FYNNEI. This CDR3 comprises 18 residues.

The chain carries TRBV27 and TRBJ1-2; D perhaps matches TRBD1 (6 bases). The germline V gene encodes CDR1 MNHEY and CDR2 SMNVEV (reference sequence). This CDR3 has 15 residues. Trimming shortened V by 5 bases and J by 4 bases, and 17 bases separated the two germline ends. Written as DNA, the CDR3 is TGTGCCAGCAGTCCCTCGACAGGATCCCTCTATGGCTACACCTTC. Amino acids: CASSPSTGSLYGYTF.

This clonotype was seen at least ten times. V is TRBV28 and J is TRBJ2-5, with D possibly matching TRBD2 (5 bases). This CDR3 is 14 amino acids long. V was pared by 2 bases and J by 7 bases, with 14 bases between. Germline CDR1 is MDHEN and CDR2 is SYDVKM. For the CDR3, the DNA is TGTGCCAGCAGTTTAGGCCTGAGGGTGGGGACCCAGTACTTC. Translating gives CASSLGLRVGTQYF.

The sample holds many counts of this clonotype. The DNA of the CDR3 is TGCAGTGCTAGAGATCGGAGGATGAACACTGAAGCTTTCTTT. It yields the protein CSARDRRMNTEAFF. The genes are TRBV20-1 and TRBJ1-1; D gene ambiguous. Germline CDR1 DFQATT, CDR2 SNEGSKA (reference sequence). The CDR3 has 14 amino acids. V lost 0 bases and J 0 bases, leaving 8 bases between the germline ends.

In its sample, this clonotype was seen once. The V call is TRBV4-2, the J call TRBJ2-1; D unclear. V shed 3 bases and J shed 0 bases, with 12 bases lying between them. The CDR3 consists of 16 residues. The germline V gene encodes CDR1 LGHNA and CDR2 YNFKEQ. Here the CDR3 reads CASSQAHRSSYNEQFF. Written as DNA, the CDR3 is TGTGCCAGCAGCCAGGCACATAGGAGCTCCTACAATGAGCAGTTCTTC.

The chain has TRBV20-1 and TRBJ2-7, with 7 positions matching TRBD1. With 6 bases clipped from V and 0 bases from J, the junction kept 5 bases outside the gene matches. Germline V lookup: CDR1 DFQATT, CDR2 SNEGSKA (reference sequence). The CDR3 runs 13 residues. This chain's CDR3 is CSATQGLSYEQYF. Written as DNA, the CDR3 is TGCAGTGCCACACAGGGGCTCTCCTACGAGCAGTACTTC.